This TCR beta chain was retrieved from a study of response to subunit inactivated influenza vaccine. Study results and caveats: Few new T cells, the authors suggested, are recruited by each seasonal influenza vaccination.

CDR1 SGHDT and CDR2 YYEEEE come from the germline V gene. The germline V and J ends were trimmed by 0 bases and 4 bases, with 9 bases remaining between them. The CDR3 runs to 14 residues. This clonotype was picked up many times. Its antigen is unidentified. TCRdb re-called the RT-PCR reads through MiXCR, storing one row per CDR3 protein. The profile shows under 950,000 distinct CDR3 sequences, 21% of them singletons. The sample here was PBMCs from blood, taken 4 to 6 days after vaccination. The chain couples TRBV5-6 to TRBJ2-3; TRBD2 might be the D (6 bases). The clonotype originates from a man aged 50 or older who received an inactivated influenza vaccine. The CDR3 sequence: CASSLAGVPDTQYF. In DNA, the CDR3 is TGTGCCAGCAGCTTGGCGGGGGTCCCAGATACGCAGTATTTT.